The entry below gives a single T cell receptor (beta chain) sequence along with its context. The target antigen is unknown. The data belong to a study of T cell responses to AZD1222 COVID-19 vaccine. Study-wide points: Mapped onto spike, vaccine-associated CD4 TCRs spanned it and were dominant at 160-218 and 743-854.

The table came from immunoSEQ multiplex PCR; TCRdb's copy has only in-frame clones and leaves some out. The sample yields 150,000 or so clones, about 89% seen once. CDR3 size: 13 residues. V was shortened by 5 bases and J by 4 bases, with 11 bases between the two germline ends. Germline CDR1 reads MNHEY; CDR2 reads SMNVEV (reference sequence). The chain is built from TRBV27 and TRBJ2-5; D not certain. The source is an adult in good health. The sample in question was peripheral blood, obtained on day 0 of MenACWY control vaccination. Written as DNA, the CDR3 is TGTGCCAGCAGTAGACGGTGGGGAGAGACCCAGTACTTC. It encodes CASSRRWGETQYF.